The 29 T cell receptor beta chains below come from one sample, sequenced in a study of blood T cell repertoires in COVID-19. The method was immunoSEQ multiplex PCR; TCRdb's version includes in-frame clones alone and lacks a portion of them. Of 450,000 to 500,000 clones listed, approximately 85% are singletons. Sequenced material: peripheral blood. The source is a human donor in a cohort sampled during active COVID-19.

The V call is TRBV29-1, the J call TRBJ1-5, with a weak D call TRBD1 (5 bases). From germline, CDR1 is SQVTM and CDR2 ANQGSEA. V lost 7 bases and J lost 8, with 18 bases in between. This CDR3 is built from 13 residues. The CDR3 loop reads CSARGINGEPQHF. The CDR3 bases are TGCAGCGCCCGGGGGATAAACGGGGAGCCCCAGCATTTT. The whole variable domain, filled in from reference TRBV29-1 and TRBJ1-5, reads SAVISQKPSRDICQRGTSLTIQCQVDSQVTMMFWYRQQPGQSLTLIATANQGSEATYESGFVIDKFPISRPNLTFSTLTVSNMSPEDSSIYLCSARGINGEPQHFGDGTRLSIL.

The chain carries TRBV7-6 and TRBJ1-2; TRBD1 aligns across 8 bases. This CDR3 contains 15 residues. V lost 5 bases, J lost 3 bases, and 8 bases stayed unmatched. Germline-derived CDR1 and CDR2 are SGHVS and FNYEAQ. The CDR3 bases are TGTGCCAGCAGCCCCCGGACAGGGCTGGACTATGGCTACACCTTC. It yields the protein CASSPRTGLDYGYTF.

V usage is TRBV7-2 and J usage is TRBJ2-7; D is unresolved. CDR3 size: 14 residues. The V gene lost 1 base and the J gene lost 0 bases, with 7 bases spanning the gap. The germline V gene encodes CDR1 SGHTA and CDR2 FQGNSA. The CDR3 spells CASSLEQASYEQYF. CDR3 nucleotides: TGTGCCAGCAGCTTAGAGCAGGCCTCCTACGAGCAGTACTTC.

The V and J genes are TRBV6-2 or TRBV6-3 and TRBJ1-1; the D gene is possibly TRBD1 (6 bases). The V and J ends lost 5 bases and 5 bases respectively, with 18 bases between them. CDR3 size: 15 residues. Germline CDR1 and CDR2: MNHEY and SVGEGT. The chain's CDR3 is CASSPGNRVWTEAFF. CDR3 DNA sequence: TGTGCCAGCAGTCCGGGGAACAGGGTGTGGACTGAAGCTTTCTTT.

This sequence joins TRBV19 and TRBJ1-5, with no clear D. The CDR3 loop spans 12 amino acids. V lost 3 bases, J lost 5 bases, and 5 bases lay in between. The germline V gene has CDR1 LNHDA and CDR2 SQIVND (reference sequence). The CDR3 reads CASSIRDQPQHF. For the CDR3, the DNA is TGTGCCAGTAGTATTCGTGATCAGCCCCAGCATTTT.

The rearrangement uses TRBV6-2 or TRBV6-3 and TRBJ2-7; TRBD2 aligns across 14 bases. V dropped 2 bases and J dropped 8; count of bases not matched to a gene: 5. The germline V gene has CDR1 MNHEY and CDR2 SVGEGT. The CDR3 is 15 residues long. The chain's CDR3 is CASSYLGLAGGKQYF. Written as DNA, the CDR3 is TGTGCCAGCAGTTACCTCGGACTAGCGGGAGGAAAGCAGTACTTC.

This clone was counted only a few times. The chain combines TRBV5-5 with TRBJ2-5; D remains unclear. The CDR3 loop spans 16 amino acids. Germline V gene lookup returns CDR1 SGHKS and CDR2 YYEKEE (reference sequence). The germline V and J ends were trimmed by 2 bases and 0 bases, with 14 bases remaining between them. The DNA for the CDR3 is TGTGCCAGCAGCTTATTGCTAGACTTCTACCAAGAGACCCAGTACTTC. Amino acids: CASSLLLDFYQETQYF.

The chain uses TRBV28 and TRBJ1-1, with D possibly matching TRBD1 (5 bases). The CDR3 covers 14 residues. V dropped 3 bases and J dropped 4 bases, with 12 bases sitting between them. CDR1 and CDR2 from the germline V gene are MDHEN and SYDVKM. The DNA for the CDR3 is TGTGCCAGCAGTTTCTCTGACAGTTTCACTGAAGCTTTCTTT. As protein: CASSFSDSFTEAFF.

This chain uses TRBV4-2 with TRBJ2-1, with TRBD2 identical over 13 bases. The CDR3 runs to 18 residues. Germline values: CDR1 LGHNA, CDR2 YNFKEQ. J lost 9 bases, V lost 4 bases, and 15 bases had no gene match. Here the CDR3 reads CASSPTHRTSGSLGEQFF. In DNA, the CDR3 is TGTGCCAGCAGCCCTACCCATAGGACTAGCGGGAGTCTCGGTGAGCAGTTCTTC.

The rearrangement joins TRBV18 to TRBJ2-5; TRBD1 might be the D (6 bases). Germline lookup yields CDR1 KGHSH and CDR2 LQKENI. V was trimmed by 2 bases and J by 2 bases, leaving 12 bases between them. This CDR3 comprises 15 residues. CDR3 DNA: TGTGCCAGCTCACCATCGACAGGAAAACAAGAGACCCAGTACTTC. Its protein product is CASSPSTGKQETQYF.

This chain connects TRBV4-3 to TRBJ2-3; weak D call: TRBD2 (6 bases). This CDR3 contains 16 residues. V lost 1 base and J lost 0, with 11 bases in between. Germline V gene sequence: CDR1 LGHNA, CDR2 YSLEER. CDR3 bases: TGCGCCAGCAGCCAAGGAGGCGGGGCTAGCACAGATACGCAGTATTTT. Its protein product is CASSQGGGASTDTQYF.

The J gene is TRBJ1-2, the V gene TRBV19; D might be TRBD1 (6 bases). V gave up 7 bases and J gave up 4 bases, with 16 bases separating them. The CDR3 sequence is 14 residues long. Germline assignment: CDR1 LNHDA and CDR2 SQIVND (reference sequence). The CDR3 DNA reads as TGTGCCAGTACCATAGGGGGTTCGACCTATGGCTACACCTTC. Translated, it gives CASTIGGSTYGYTF.

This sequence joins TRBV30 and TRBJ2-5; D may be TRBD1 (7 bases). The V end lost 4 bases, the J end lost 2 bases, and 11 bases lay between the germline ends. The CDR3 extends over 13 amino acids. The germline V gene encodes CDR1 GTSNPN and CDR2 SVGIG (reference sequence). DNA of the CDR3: TGTGCCTGGATGCGGGACAGACAAGAGACCCAGTACTTC. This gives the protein CAWMRDRQETQYF. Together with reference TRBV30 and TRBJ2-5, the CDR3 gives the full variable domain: SQTIHQWPATLVQPVGSPLSLECTVEGTSNPNLYWYRQAAGRGLQLLFYSVGIGQISSEVPQNLSASRPQDRQFILSSKKLLLSDSGFYLCAWMRDRQETQYFGPGTRLLVL.

CDR3 in amino acids: CASSYYPQDSYEQYF. CDR3 in DNA: TGTGCCAGCAGTTACTACCCCCAGGATTCCTACGAGCAGTACTTC. V gene TRBV6-5 combines with J gene TRBJ2-7; D remains ambiguous. With 1 base removed from V and 1 base from J, the gap between germline ends came to 11 bases. Germline CDR1 and CDR2: MNHEY and SVGAGI. This CDR3 is 15 amino acids long.

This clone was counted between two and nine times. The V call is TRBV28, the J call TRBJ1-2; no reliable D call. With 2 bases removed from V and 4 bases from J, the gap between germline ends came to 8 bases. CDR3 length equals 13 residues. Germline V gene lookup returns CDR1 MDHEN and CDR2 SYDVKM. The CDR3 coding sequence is TGTGCCAGCAGTTTAGAGGCGCCCTATGGCTACACCTTC. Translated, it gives CASSLEAPYGYTF.

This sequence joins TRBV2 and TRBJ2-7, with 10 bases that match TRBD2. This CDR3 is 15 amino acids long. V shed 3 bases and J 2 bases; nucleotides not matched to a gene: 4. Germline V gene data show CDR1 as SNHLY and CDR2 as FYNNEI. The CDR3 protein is CASSDAGTSAYEQYF. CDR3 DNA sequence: TGTGCCAGCAGTGATGCCGGGACTAGCGCCTACGAGCAGTACTTC.

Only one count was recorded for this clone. CDR3 sequence reads: CASSLGGGPGELFF. For the CDR3, the DNA is TGTGCCAGCAGCTTAGGAGGGGGCCCCGGGGAGCTGTTTTTT. This chain connects TRBV11-2 to TRBJ2-2; TRBD1 matches at 7 bases. CDR1 is SGHAT and CDR2 is FQNNGV in the germline V gene. CDR3 length equals 14 residues. The J segment lost 6 bases and the V segment lost 1 base, leaving 2 bases of the junction unmatched. The full variable domain, its missing parts supplied by reference TRBV11-2 and TRBJ2-2, is EAGVAQSPRYKIIEKRQSVAFWCNPISGHATLYWYQQILGQGPKLLIQFQNNGVVDDSQLPKDRFSAERLKGVDSTLKIQPAKLEDSAVYLCASSLGGGPGELFFGEGSRLTVL.

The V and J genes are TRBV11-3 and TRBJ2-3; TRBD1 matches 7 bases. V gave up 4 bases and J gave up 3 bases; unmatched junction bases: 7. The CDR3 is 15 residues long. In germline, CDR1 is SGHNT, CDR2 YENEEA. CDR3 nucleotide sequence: TGTGCCAGCAGCTCGACTGACAGGGTGACAGATACGCAGTATTTT. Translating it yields CASSSTDRVTDTQYF.

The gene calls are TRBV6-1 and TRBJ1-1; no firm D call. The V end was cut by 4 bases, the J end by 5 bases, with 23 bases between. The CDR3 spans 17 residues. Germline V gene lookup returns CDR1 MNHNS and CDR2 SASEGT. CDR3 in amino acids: CASSVRPQVPRGTEAFF. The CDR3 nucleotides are TGTGCCAGCAGTGTTAGGCCCCAGGTCCCAAGAGGGACTGAAGCTTTCTTT.

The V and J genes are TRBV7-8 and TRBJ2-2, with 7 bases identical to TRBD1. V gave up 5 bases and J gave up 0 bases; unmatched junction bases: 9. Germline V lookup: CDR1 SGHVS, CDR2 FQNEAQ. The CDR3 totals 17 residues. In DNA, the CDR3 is TGTGCCAGCAGCGTTAAGGTCGGGACAGCGAACACCGGGGAGCTGTTTTTT. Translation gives CASSVKVGTANTGELFF.

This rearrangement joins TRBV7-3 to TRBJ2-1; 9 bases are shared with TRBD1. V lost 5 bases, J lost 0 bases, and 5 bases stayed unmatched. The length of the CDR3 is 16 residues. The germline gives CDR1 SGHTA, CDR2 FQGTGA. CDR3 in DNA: TGTGCCAGCAGCCCACAGGGGGCCACCTCCTACAATGAGCAGTTCTTC. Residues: CASSPQGATSYNEQFF.

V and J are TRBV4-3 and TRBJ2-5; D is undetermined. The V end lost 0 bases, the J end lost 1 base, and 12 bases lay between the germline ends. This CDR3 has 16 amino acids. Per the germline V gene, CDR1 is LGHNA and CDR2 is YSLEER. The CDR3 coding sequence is TGCGCCAGCAGCCAAGAAGTAAGAACAGTCCAAGAGACCCAGTACTTC. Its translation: CASSQEVRTVQETQYF.

The DNA of the CDR3 is TGCAGCGTGACAGAGGGACAGGGGATCTATGGCTACACCTTC. Protein product: CSVTEGQGIYGYTF. The rearrangement links TRBV29-1 to TRBJ1-2; 10 nucleotides agree with TRBD1. J gave up 4 bases and V 6 bases, and 8 bases lay outside the gene matches. The CDR3 contains 14 residues. The germline V gene has CDR1 SQVTM and CDR2 ANQGSEA.

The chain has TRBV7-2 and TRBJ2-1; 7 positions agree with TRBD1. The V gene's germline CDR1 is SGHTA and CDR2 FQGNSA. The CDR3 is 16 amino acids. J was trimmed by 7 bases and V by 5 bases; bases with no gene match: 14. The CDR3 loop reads CASSPVIGTAINEQFF. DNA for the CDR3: TGTGCCAGCAGCCCAGTGATTGGGACAGCGATTAATGAGCAGTTCTTC. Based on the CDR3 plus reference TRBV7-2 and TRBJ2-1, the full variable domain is GAGVSQSPSNKVTEKGKDVELRCDPISGHTALYWYRQSLGQGLEFLIYFQGNSAPDKSGLPSDRFSAERTGGSVSTLTIQRTQQEDSAVYLCASSPVIGTAINEQFFGPGTRLTVL.

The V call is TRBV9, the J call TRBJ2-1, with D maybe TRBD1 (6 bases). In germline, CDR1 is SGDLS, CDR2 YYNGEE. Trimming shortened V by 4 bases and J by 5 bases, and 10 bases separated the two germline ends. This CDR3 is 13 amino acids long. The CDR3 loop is CASSSGTNNEQFF. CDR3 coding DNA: TGTGCCAGCAGCTCCGGGACAAACAATGAGCAGTTCTTC.

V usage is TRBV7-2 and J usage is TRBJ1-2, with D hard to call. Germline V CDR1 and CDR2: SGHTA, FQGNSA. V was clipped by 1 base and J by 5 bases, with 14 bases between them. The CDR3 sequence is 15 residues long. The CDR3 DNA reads TGTGCCAGCAGCTTAGACGCAGGATCCTCTTATGGCTACACCTTC. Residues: CASSLDAGSSYGYTF. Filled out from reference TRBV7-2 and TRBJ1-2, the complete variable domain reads GAGVSQSPSNKVTEKGKDVELRCDPISGHTALYWYRQSLGQGLEFLIYFQGNSAPDKSGLPSDRFSAERTGGSVSTLTIQRTQQEDSAVYLCASSLDAGSSYGYTFGSGTRLTVV.

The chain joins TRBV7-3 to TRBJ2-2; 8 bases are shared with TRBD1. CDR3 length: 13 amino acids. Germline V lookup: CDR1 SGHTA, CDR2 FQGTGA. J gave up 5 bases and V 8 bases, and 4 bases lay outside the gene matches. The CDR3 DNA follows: TGTGCCAGCGGCCGACAGGGGACCGGGGAGCTGTTTTTT. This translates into CASGRQGTGELFF.

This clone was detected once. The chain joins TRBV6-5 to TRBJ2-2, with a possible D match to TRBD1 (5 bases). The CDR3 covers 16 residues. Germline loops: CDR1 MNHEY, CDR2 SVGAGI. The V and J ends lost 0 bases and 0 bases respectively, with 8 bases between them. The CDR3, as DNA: TGTGCCAGCAGTTACTCCCCAGGGTCGAACACCGGGGAGCTGTTTTTT. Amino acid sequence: CASSYSPGSNTGELFF.

CDR3 amino acids: CASRLAQILGGQNEQYF. The CDR3 DNA reads TGTGCAAGTCGCTTAGCCCAAATTTTGGGGGGTCAAAACGAGCAGTACTTC. The chain recombines TRBV12-2 with TRBJ2-7; the table's D call of TRBD2 was not tested on the DNA. TRBV12-2 is assigned pseudogene status. This CDR3 has 17 residues.